These 24 T cell receptor beta chains originate from one sample sequenced in a study of T cell responses to AZD1222 COVID-19 vaccine. Clones were read by immunoSEQ multiplex PCR, and TCRdb kept only the in-frame ones, dropping some. The sample carries about 180,000 clones, approximately 94% recorded once. Sequenced here: peripheral blood, sampled 28 days after the second AZD1222 dose. The receptors here all came from an adult who received the AZD1222 COVID-19 vaccine.

The rearrangement uses TRBV7-2 and TRBJ1-5, with D possibly TRBD1 on 6 matching bases. The germline gives CDR1 SGHTA, CDR2 FQGNSA. CDR3 length equals 15 residues. V lost 4 bases and J 2 bases, leaving 12 bases between the germline ends. The CDR3 sequence is CASSSQDSRNQPQHF. The CDR3 region has the DNA TGTGCCAGCAGCTCACAGGACAGCCGCAATCAGCCCCAGCATTTT.

V is TRBV7-2 and J is TRBJ1-2; the D is unclear. The CDR3 loop spans 16 amino acids. V lost 0 bases to trimming and J lost 2 bases, with 13 bases between them. CDR1 is SGHTA and CDR2 is FQGNSA in the germline V gene. The CDR3 spells CASSLASRMINYGYTF. CDR3 bases: TGTGCCAGCAGCTTAGCATCGAGGATGATAAACTATGGCTACACCTTC.

V gene TRBV28 combines with J gene TRBJ1-3; weak D call: TRBD1 (6 bases). The CDR3 is 16 amino acids. V was pared by 5 bases and J by 1 base, with 15 bases between. Germline V lookup: CDR1 MDHEN, CDR2 SYDVKM. For the CDR3, the DNA is TGTGCCAGCAGTCCGACAGGAGCCTTGTCTGGAAACACCATATATTTT. It yields the protein CASSPTGALSGNTIYF.

V gene TRBV6-1 combines with J gene TRBJ1-5; 7 bases are a match to TRBD1. V was clipped by 3 bases and J by 4 bases; unmatched bases: 12. Germline lookup yields CDR1 MNHNS and CDR2 SASEGT. The CDR3 is made up of 17 amino acids. CDR3 in DNA: TGTGCCAGCAGTGAGAGAACCGGGACAGTTATGAATCAGCCCCAGCATTTT. Its translation is CASSERTGTVMNQPQHF.

The chain carries TRBV28 and TRBJ1-4, with D hard to call. Trimming took 1 base from V and 8 from J, leaving 14 bases between them. This CDR3 region has 15 residues. Germline assignment: CDR1 MDHEN and CDR2 SYDVKM. CDR3 sequence (DNA): TGTGCCAGCAGTTTATCCGTAGAACTTGACGAAAAACTGTTTTTT. This translates into CASSLSVELDEKLFF.

The V and J genes are TRBV19 and TRBJ1-6; the match to TRBD1 covers 10 bases. The ends lost 10 bases at V and 5 bases at J; junction bases unmatched: 14. The germline V gene encodes CDR1 LNHDA and CDR2 SQIVND (reference sequence). CDR3 length: 17 amino acids. The CDR3 region is CATPGDRGDFDNSPLHF. The CDR3, as DNA: TGTGCCACCCCCGGGGACAGGGGAGATTTCGATAATTCACCCCTCCACTTT.

The genes are TRBV27 and TRBJ1-1; D not resolved. The germline V gene encodes CDR1 MNHEY and CDR2 SMNVEV (reference sequence). Trimming cost V 10 bases and J 1 base, with 13 bases left between them. The CDR3 length is 13 residues. The CDR3 region is CATQNGPNTEAFF. The CDR3 DNA follows: TGTGCCACCCAGAATGGTCCGAACACTGAAGCTTTCTTT.

The V and J genes are TRBV6-5 and TRBJ2-1, with 11 bases fitting TRBD2. With 2 bases clipped from V and 7 bases from J, the junction kept 7 bases outside the gene matches. This CDR3 is built from 16 residues. Germline V CDR1 and CDR2: MNHEY, SVGAGI. The CDR3 DNA is TGTGCCAGCAGTTACCCTACTAGCGGGAGTAGGAATGAGCAGTTCTTC. Residues: CASSYPTSGSRNEQFF.

The rearrangement joins TRBV9 to TRBJ1-2; 7 bases line up with TRBD1. Trimming removed 0 bases from V and 4 bases from J; junction bases left unmatched: 3. The V gene's germline CDR1 is SGDLS and CDR2 YYNGEE. This CDR3 has 14 residues. The CDR3 region is CASSVDNRGYGYTF. In nucleotides, the CDR3 is TGTGCCAGCAGCGTAGATAACAGGGGCTATGGCTACACCTTC.

J is TRBJ1-1 and V is TRBV30; no definite D call. CDR1 is GTSNPN and CDR2 is SVGIG in the germline V gene (reference sequence). This CDR3 region has 13 residues. Trimming removed 0 bases from V and 3 bases from J, with 8 bases in between. DNA for the CDR3: TGTGCCTGGAGTGTAAGTGCGCACACTGAAGCTTTCTTT. Protein: CAWSVSAHTEAFF.

The chain carries TRBV19 and TRBJ1-2; 8 bases map to TRBD1. CDR3 size: 12 residues. The V segment lost 11 bases and the J segment 6 bases; nucleotides outside the gene matches: 8. The V gene's germline CDR1 is LNHDA and CDR2 SQIVND (reference sequence). The CDR3 DNA reads TGTGCCGTATCGCAGGGGGCGGATGGCTACACCTTC. Amino acids: CAVSQGADGYTF.

The chain is built from TRBV19 and TRBJ2-1; D uncertain. Germline values: CDR1 LNHDA, CDR2 SQIVND (reference sequence). The CDR3 spans 15 residues. V lost 5 bases to trimming and J lost 3 bases, with 14 bases between them. CDR3 protein: CASSPGQHLYNEQFF. The CDR3 DNA follows: TGTGCCAGTAGTCCCGGTCAACACCTCTACAATGAGCAGTTCTTC.

The chain combines TRBV7-9 with TRBJ2-3, with D unclear. The V gene's germline CDR1 is SEHNR and CDR2 FQNEAQ (reference sequence). V was shortened by 5 bases and J by 2 bases, with 5 bases between the two germline ends. The CDR3 runs 12 residues. The CDR3 loop reads CASSAITDTQYF. In DNA form, the CDR3 reads TGTGCCAGCAGCGCCATCACAGATACGCAGTATTTT.

This chain links TRBV11-3 with TRBJ1-1; D is unclear. The germline CDR1 and CDR2 sequences are SGHNT and YENEEA. V was trimmed by 3 bases and J by 1 base, leaving 9 bases between them. The length of the CDR3 is 14 residues. The CDR3 DNA is TGTGCCAGCAGCTTTCGCGAGGAGAACACTGAAGCTTTCTTT. Translation gives CASSFREENTEAFF.

The chain is built from TRBV7-3 and TRBJ2-3, with 13 bases matching TRBD2. Germline V CDR1 and CDR2: SGHTA, FQGTGA. The CDR3 loop spans 16 amino acids. V shed 5 bases and J 1 base; nucleotides not matched to a gene: 3. CDR3 DNA sequence: TGTGCCAGCAGCCTGGGACTAGCGGGACGCACAGATACGCAGTATTTT. Residues: CASSLGLAGRTDTQYF.

This clone has only one observation. The V gene is TRBV2, the J gene TRBJ1-1; 8 nucleotides match TRBD1. This CDR3 is built from 16 residues. Trimming cost V 4 bases and J 6 bases; bases outside gene matches: 13. CDR1 is SNHLY, CDR2 FYNNEI, per germline. CDR3 DNA sequence: TGTGCCAGCAGTGGACAGGGGAACTTAGGGGGTCCTGAAGCTTTCTTT. Translating gives CASSGQGNLGGPEAFF.

This sequence joins TRBV5-1 and TRBJ1-3; D uncertain. The CDR3 covers 14 residues. Germline CDR1 SGHRS, CDR2 YFSETQ. Trimming removed 0 bases from V and 3 bases from J, with 7 bases in between. The CDR3 reads CASSLETFGNTIYF. The CDR3 bases are TGCGCCAGCAGCTTGGAAACTTTTGGAAACACCATATATTTT.

This chain connects TRBV30 to TRBJ2-5, with TRBD2 identical over 8 bases. The CDR3 has 14 residues. V shed 5 bases, J shed 2 bases, and the junction held 7 bases outside the gene matches. Germline-derived CDR1 and CDR2 are GTSNPN and SVGIG (reference sequence). Here the CDR3 DNA reads TGTGCCTGGGGTAGAACTAGCGGACAAGAGACCCAGTACTTC. Protein sequence: CAWGRTSGQETQYF. The full variable domain, in which reference TRBV30 and TRBJ2-5 provide the parts outside the CDR3, is SQTIHQWPATLVQPVGSPLSLECTVEGTSNPNLYWYRQAAGRGLQLLFYSVGIGQISSEVPQNLSASRPQDRQFILSSKKLLLSDSGFYLCAWGRTSGQETQYFGPGTRLLVL.

V and J are TRBV12-5 and TRBJ2-7, with a possible D match to TRBD1 (5 bases). CDR1 is LGHNT and CDR2 is FRNRAP in the germline V gene. This CDR3 is 14 amino acids long. Trimming stripped 8 bases from V and 4 bases from J, with 18 bases between. CDR3 bases: TGTGCTAGTCGCCAAGGACAAGCCGCTTACGAGCAGTACTTC. Protein product: CASRQGQAAYEQYF.

On this clone: The sample holds other DNA sequences that translate to the same CDR3. The chain couples TRBV28 to TRBJ1-1; no definite D call. The CDR3 has 10 amino acids. Germline values: CDR1 MDHEN, CDR2 SYDVKM. Trimming cost V 8 bases and J 2 bases, with 3 bases left between them. The CDR3 sequence: CASGNTEAFF. CDR3 in DNA: TGTGCCAGCGGTAACACTGAAGCTTTCTTT.

The DNA of the CDR3 is TGTGCCAGCAGCCGGACGAACACTGAAGCTTTCTTT. It is translated as CASSRTNTEAFF. The chain combines TRBV5-8 with TRBJ1-1; the D is unclear. CDR1 and CDR2 from the germline V gene are SGHTS and YDEGEE. Trimming pared 4 bases from V and 1 base from J, leaving 5 bases between. The CDR3 extends over 12 amino acids.

The chain uses TRBV29-1 and TRBJ1-2, with 11 bases lining up with TRBD1. Germline values: CDR1 SQVTM, CDR2 ANQGSEA. The CDR3 is 11 amino acids. The CDR3 sequence is CSGTGGYGYTF. DNA for the CDR3: TGCAGTGGGACAGGGGGCTATGGCTACACCTTC.

This clone was seen more than once but under ten times. The same CDR3 also results from other DNA sequences found in this sample. The J gene is TRBJ2-6, the V gene TRBV6-5; D may be TRBD1 or TRBD2 (6 bases each). V lost 6 bases to trimming and J lost 0 bases, with 9 bases between them. Germline lookup yields CDR1 MNHEY and CDR2 SVGAGI. CDR3 size: 15 residues. The CDR3 sequence: CASRKGGSGANVLTF. CDR3 nucleotide sequence: TGTGCCAGCAGGAAGGGGGGCTCTGGGGCCAACGTCCTGACTTTC.

This chain connects TRBV28 to TRBJ2-3; D is uncertain. V gave up 7 bases and J gave up 2 bases, with 13 bases separating them. Germline V gives CDR1 MDHEN, CDR2 SYDVKM. The CDR3 sequence is 14 residues long. CDR3 protein: CASTSSLFTDTQYF. CDR3 DNA: TGTGCCAGCACCTCATCCCTCTTCACAGATACGCAGTATTTT.